This T cell receptor beta chain was sequenced for a study of blood T cell repertoires in COVID-19. Trimming shortened V by 4 bases and J by 5 bases, and 6 bases separated the two germline ends. The germline V gene encodes CDR1 MGHRA and CDR2 YSYEKL. The length of the CDR3 is 11 residues. Repertoires were generated with immunoSEQ multiplex PCR, while TCRdb's copy carries only in-frame clones and drops some. The data show 450,000 to 500,000 clones, with around nine tenths seen just once and 6.5% to 8.5% held by the top ten. This clone has only a few counts. The chain combines TRBV4-1 with TRBJ2-7; D is unclear. The TCR originated in a woman aged 60-75 years who had recovered from COVID-19. The sample taken for sequencing was PBMCs or T cells enriched from blood (not recorded which). The CDR3 loop is CASSPLDEQYF. The DNA for the CDR3 is TGCGCCAGCAGCCCCTTAGACGAGCAGTACTTC.